Given below is one T cell receptor beta chain in context. The germline V and J ends were trimmed by 1 base and 7 bases, with 11 bases remaining between them. CDR3 size: 15 residues. Looked up from germline, CDR1 is LGHDT and CDR2 is YNNKEL (reference sequence). The record originates from a study of blood T cell repertoires in COVID-19. Study in general: Acute-phase and convalescent COVID-19 samples originated in the United States, Italy and Spain.

Per the original data handling: It was from reference gene primer amplification that nucleated cell counts were estimated. Sequencing was performed with immunoSEQ multiplex PCR; in TCRdb, only in-frame clones are kept and a portion is missing. That table furnishes V, J and clone size, whereas the DNA furnished D and trimming. The sample shows about 110,000 clones, approximately 85% of them seen only once. The V and J genes are TRBV3-1 (or the pseudogene TRBV3-2) and TRBJ1-6, with D uncertain. Sequenced input: peripheral blood. This TCR came from a man aged 35 to 55 with acute or convalescent COVID-19. This CDR3 is CASSQGSAGNSPLHF. The DNA for the CDR3 is TGTGCCAGCAGCCAAGGGAGCGCGGGGAATTCACCCCTCCACTTT.